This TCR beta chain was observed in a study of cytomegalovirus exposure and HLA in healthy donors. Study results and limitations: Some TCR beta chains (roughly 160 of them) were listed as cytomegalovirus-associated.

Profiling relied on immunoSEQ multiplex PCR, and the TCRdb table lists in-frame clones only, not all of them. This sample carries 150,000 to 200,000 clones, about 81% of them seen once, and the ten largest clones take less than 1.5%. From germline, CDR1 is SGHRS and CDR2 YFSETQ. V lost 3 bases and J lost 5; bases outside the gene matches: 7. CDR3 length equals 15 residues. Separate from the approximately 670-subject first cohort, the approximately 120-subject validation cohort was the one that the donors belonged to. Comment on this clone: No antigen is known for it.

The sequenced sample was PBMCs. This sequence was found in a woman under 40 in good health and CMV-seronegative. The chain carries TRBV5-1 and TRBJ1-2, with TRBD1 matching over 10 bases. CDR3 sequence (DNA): TGCGCCAGCAGCTCGGCGGGACAGGGGCCTTATGGCTACACCTTC. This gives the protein CASSSAGQGPYGYTF.